This T cell receptor (beta chain) was identified in a study of OX40 agonist ivuxolimab in advanced cancers. Overall study context: Those enrolled were roughly 80% male, with a mean age of roughly 60 years and ages from roughly 23 to 80. Partial responses occurred in three patients (one hepatocellular carcinoma, two cutaneous melanoma).

The CDR3 loop spans 13 amino acids. V lost 10 bases and J lost 1, with 10 bases in between. Germline values: CDR1 SNHLY, CDR2 FYNNEI. General observations from the study: On average, CD8+ T cells showed a greater number of expanded clones than CD4+.

The protocol was immunoSEQ multiplex PCR, while the TCRdb copy is restricted to in-frame clones and leaves out a portion. The table records about 73,000 clones, 85% to 90% of them present only once. The table lists this clone with a few counts. Its cognate antigen is unknown. Sample: CD4+ or CD8+ T cells sorted from blood, taken in a trial of the OX40 agonist ivuxolimab. The receptor comes from an adult with an advanced solid tumor such as melanoma, head and neck, liver or kidney cancer. The gene calls are TRBV2 and TRBJ2-2; no reliable D call. The CDR3 region has the DNA TGTGCCACCTTGTCAGGGAACACCGGGGAGCTGTTTTTT. Translating gives CATLSGNTGELFF.